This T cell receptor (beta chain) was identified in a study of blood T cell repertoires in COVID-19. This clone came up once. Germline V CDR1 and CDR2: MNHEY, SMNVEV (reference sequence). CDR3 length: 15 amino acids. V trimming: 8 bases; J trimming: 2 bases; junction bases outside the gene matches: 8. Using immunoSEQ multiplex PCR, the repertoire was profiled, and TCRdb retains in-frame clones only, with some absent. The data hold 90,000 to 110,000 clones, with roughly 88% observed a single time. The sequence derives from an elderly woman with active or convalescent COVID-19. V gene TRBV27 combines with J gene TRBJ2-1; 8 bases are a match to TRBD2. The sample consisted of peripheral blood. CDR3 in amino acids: CASPSTSGPYNEQFF. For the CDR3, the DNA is TGTGCCAGCCCCTCTACTAGCGGACCCTACAATGAGCAGTTCTTC.